This is a list of T cell receptor beta chains from one sample in a study of blood T cell repertoires in COVID-19. The assay was immunoSEQ multiplex PCR, and TCRdb's table has in-frame clones only and misses some. The sample has about 380,000 clones; more than 70% are singletons. The sequencing input was PBMCs or T cells enriched from blood (not recorded which). These receptors originate from a woman younger than 35 who had recovered from COVID-19. The CDR3 runs from the conserved cysteine through the conserved F or W. Each record gives: clone size, J gene, V gene, D gene, CDR3 DNA, CDR3 protein. The D gene is left open where the match is weak. A row's size may be missing; if present it is once, few, many or a size class.

size: few
J: TRBJ2-1
V: TRBV6-5
D: NA
DNA: TGTGCCAGCCTAGACAATGAGCAGTTCTTC
CDR3: CASLDNEQFF

size: NA
J: TRBJ1-2
V: TRBV19
D: TRBD1
DNA: TGTGCCAGTAGTATCTCCGGGACAGCCACTAACTATGGCTACACCTTC
CDR3: CASSISGTATNYGYTF

size: NA
J: TRBJ1-5
V: TRBV18
D: TRBD1
DNA: TGTGCCAGCTCGCCGAGGGGGCAAGGGGCCCAGCATTTT
CDR3: CASSPRGQGAQHF

size: NA
J: TRBJ1-1
V: TRBV7-8
D: TRBD1
DNA: TGTGCCAGCAGCTTACAGGGGGGGAACACTGAAGCTTTCTTT
CDR3: CASSLQGGNTEAFF

size: NA
J: TRBJ2-7
V: TRBV5-1
D: TRBD1
DNA: TGCGCCAGCAGCCGATCAGGGGGCAGTGAGCAGTACTTC
CDR3: CASSRSGGSEQYF

size: few
J: TRBJ1-1
V: TRBV15
D: NA
DNA: TGTGCCACCAGAGTGGGCAGTAACACTGAAGCTTTCTTT
CDR3: CATRVGSNTEAFF

size: NA
J: TRBJ2-5
V: TRBV4-1
D: TRBD1
DNA: TGCGCCAGCAGCCAAGAGATCCAGGGGGACAGGGGGACAGAGACCCAGTACTTC
CDR3: CASSQEIQGDRGTETQYF

size: NA
J: TRBJ2-1
V: TRBV10-3
D: NA
DNA: TGTGCCATCAGTGAGAGGGGGATCTCCTACAATGAGCAGTTCTTC
CDR3: CAISERGISYNEQFF

size: once
J: TRBJ1-1
V: TRBV5-1
D: NA
DNA: TGCGCCAGCAGCTTGGACAGTTTCACTGAAGCTTTCTTT
CDR3: CASSLDSFTEAFF

size: NA
J: TRBJ2-5
V: TRBV3-1/TRBV3-2
D: NA
DNA: TGTGCCAGCAGCCATGGTAGAATCGGTGACCAGTACTTC
CDR3: CASSHGRIGDQYF

size: NA
J: TRBJ1-5
V: TRBV15
D: NA
DNA: TGTGCCACCAGCAGAGATCTTCTGCCCTATAGCAATCAGCCCCAGCATTTT
CDR3: CATSRDLLPYSNQPQHF

size: NA
J: TRBJ1-3
V: TRBV5-1
D: NA
DNA: TGCGCCAGCAGCTTGGCCGTAGGGGCTGGAAACACCATATATTTT
CDR3: CASSLAVGAGNTIYF

size: NA
J: TRBJ2-1
V: TRBV9
D: TRBD2
DNA: TGTGCCAGCAGCGTAGCGAGCGGGGGGGCCGGTGAGCAGTTCTTC
CDR3: CASSVASGGAGEQFF

size: NA
J: TRBJ1-1
V: TRBV7-2
D: NA
DNA: TGTGCCAGCAGCCAACAGGGTTGGGACACTGAAGCTTTCTTT
CDR3: CASSQQGWDTEAFF

size: NA
J: TRBJ2-5
V: TRBV3-1/TRBV3-2
D: TRBD2
DNA: TGTGCCAGCAGCCAAACCGGGACTAGCGGGACATACCAAGAGACCCAGTACTTC
CDR3: CASSQTGTSGTYQETQYF

size: NA
J: TRBJ2-7
V: TRBV20-1
D: TRBD2
DNA: TGCAGTGCTAGTCTTCCTAGCGGGGGCGACTACGAGCAGTACTTC
CDR3: CSASLPSGGDYEQYF

size: NA
J: TRBJ1-2
V: TRBV27
D: NA
DNA: TGTGCCAGCAGCCTTAGCCCCAGCACAGGGAATGGCTACACCTTC
CDR3: CASSLSPSTGNGYTF

size: NA
J: TRBJ2-3
V: TRBV7-3
D: NA
DNA: TGTGCCAGCAGCCCCGACAGGCCTGAAGGGGTTACGCAGTATTTT
CDR3: CASSPDRPEGVTQYF

size: NA
J: TRBJ1-4
V: TRBV5-1
D: NA
DNA: TGCGCCAGCAGCTTTTCGATAACGGGGACTAATGAAAAACTGTTTTTT
CDR3: CASSFSITGTNEKLFF

size: NA
J: TRBJ2-7
V: TRBV7-9
D: NA
DNA: TGTGCCAGCAGCTTAGAGTATCCAGGGTTCGAGCAGTACTTC
CDR3: CASSLEYPGFEQYF

size: few
J: TRBJ1-6
V: TRBV5-1
D: NA
DNA: TGCGCCAGCAGCTTGGCCGAGGGTAATCCCAATTCACCCCTCCACTTT
CDR3: CASSLAEGNPNSPLHF

size: NA
J: TRBJ2-1
V: TRBV27
D: NA
DNA: TGTGCCAGCAGTCCATACAGGAGCTCCTACAATGAGCAGTTCTTC
CDR3: CASSPYRSSYNEQFF

size: once
J: TRBJ1-2
V: TRBV28
D: NA
DNA: TGTGCCAGCAGTTTAATCAGGGCGGCCTATGGCTACACCTTC
CDR3: CASSLIRAAYGYTF

size: NA
J: TRBJ1-2
V: TRBV7-9
D: TRBD1
DNA: TGTGCCAGCAGCGAGCAGGGGGCGCGGGGAAGGTTTGGCTACACCTTC
CDR3: CASSEQGARGRFGYTF

size: NA
J: TRBJ2-5
V: TRBV29-1
D: TRBD2
DNA: TGCAGCGTTAGGACTAGCGGGGCTCAAGAGACCCAGTACTTC
CDR3: CSVRTSGAQETQYF

size: NA
J: TRBJ1-6
V: TRBV6-1
D: NA
DNA: TGTGCCAGCAGTGAACGGGGGTCTTATAATTCACCCCTCCACTTT
CDR3: CASSERGSYNSPLHF

size: NA
J: TRBJ1-4
V: TRBV4-2
D: NA
DNA: TGTGCCAGCAGCCAAGAGTGGAGGGAAAATGAAAAACTGTTTTTT
CDR3: CASSQEWRENEKLFF

size: NA
J: TRBJ1-1
V: TRBV10-3
D: NA
DNA: TGTGCCATCTCAGACAGCTCTAACACTGAAGCTTTCTTT
CDR3: CAISDSSNTEAFF

size: NA
J: TRBJ1-5
V: TRBV19
D: TRBD1
DNA: TGTGCCAGTAGTGACAGGGGGCGATTCGTCCATGAACAGCCCCAGCATTTT
CDR3: CASSDRGRFVHEQPQHF

size: NA
J: TRBJ1-2
V: TRBV4-3
D: NA
DNA: TGCGCCAGCAGCCAAGAACAGTCTCACCTCGGCTACACCTTC
CDR3: CASSQEQSHLGYTF

size: few
J: TRBJ2-1
V: TRBV6-2/TRBV6-3
D: TRBD2
DNA: TGTGCCAGCAGTTGGCGGACTAGCGGGAAATACAATGAGCAGTTCTTC
CDR3: CASSWRTSGKYNEQFF

size: NA
J: TRBJ1-1
V: TRBV5-6
D: NA
DNA: TGTGCCAGCAGCTTGCTGCATAGGGAGGACACTGAAGCTTTCTTT
CDR3: CASSLLHREDTEAFF

size: NA
J: TRBJ1-1
V: TRBV28
D: NA
DNA: TGTGCCAGCAGTCTCCCGACAGGGAACACTGAAGCTTTCTTT
CDR3: CASSLPTGNTEAFF